Each of the 25 T cell receptor beta chains below was sequenced from the same sample in a study of cytomegalovirus exposure and HLA in healthy donors. PCR used 60 Vbeta primers and 13 Jbeta primers. Measured with immunoSEQ multiplex PCR; TCRdb has only the in-frame clones, and not every one. The sample contains about 61,000 clones, roughly 90% of which appear only once. The sample comprised PBMCs. The receptors stem from a man younger than 40 in good health and CMV-seropositive.

The V call is TRBV11-1, the J call TRBJ1-2, with 9 bases aligning to TRBD1. The CDR3 covers 16 residues. Germline-derived CDR1 and CDR2 are SGHAT and FQDESV (reference sequence). The V segment lost 10 bases and the J segment 5 bases; nucleotides outside the gene matches: 17. DNA of the CDR3: TGTGCCACCACCCCATGGCGGGACAGGGATCTTTATGGCTACACCTTC. Amino acid sequence: CATTPWRDRDLYGYTF.

The chain has TRBV15 and TRBJ2-7; tentative D call: TRBD2 (5 bases). The length of the CDR3 is 15 residues. The V end lost 0 bases, the J end lost 3 bases, and 12 bases lay between the germline ends. Germline V gene sequence: CDR1 LNHNV, CDR2 YYDKDF (reference sequence). Written as DNA, the CDR3 is TGTGCCACCAGCAGAGATTATACTAGAAGCTACGAGCAGTACTTC. Translation: CATSRDYTRSYEQYF.

The chain joins TRBV7-2 to TRBJ2-5; D is perhaps TRBD1 (6 bases). V lost 1 base and J lost 10, with 19 bases in between. The CDR3 runs 15 residues. CDR1 and CDR2 from the germline V gene are SGHTA and FQGNSA. The CDR3 bases are TGTGCCAGCAGCTTAGGCCCACAGGGTTTTAGTAGCCAGTACTTC. It yields the protein CASSLGPQGFSSQYF.

This clone has only a few counts. The chain joins TRBV6-5 to TRBJ2-2; 7 bases fit TRBD2. The CDR3 length is 15 residues. Germline trimming cut 2 bases from V and 4 bases from J; bases unmatched to any gene: 4. Germline CDR1 is MNHEY and CDR2 is SVGAGI. CDR3 sequence (DNA): TGTGCCAGCAGTTACCGGGAGGAAGGCACCGGGGAGCTGTTTTTT. This gives the protein CASSYREEGTGELFF.

V usage is TRBV6-1 and J usage is TRBJ1-4; possible D gene TRBD1, 6 bases. Trimming cost V 1 base and J 5 bases, with 11 bases left between them. The CDR3 is 15 residues long. Germline V gene sequence: CDR1 MNHNS, CDR2 SASEGT. This CDR3 is CASSEVGAGNEKLFF. CDR3 DNA sequence: TGTGCCAGCAGTGAAGTGGGGGCCGGCAATGAAAAACTGTTTTTT.

The gene calls are TRBV15 and TRBJ1-5; D is ambiguous. CDR1 LNHNV and CDR2 YYDKDF come from the germline V gene (reference sequence). This CDR3 spans 14 amino acids. Trimming pared 5 bases from V and 5 bases from J, leaving 13 bases between. This CDR3 reads CATSSTAEDQPQHF. DNA of the CDR3: TGTGCCACCAGCTCCACGGCGGAAGATCAGCCCCAGCATTTT.

The chain carries TRBV5-1 and TRBJ1-1; D gene uncertain. With 2 bases removed from V and 4 bases from J, the gap between germline ends came to 6 bases. The germline CDR1 and CDR2 sequences are SGHRS and YFSETQ. The CDR3 length is 12 residues. CDR3 loop: CASSLTSTEAFF. The CDR3 DNA is TGCGCCAGCAGCTTAACAAGCACTGAAGCTTTCTTT.

The chain has TRBV19 and TRBJ2-7; D is unresolved. The CDR3 runs to 13 residues. V was shortened by 1 base and J by 3 bases, with 7 bases between the two germline ends. Germline-derived CDR1 and CDR2 are LNHDA and SQIVND (reference sequence). CDR3 sequence reads: CASSIGQNYEQYF. The CDR3 coding sequence is TGTGCCAGTAGTATAGGCCAGAACTACGAGCAGTACTTC.

This clone showed up just once. This chain links TRBV19 with TRBJ2-3, with D maybe TRBD2 (5 bases). CDR3 length equals 14 residues. Per the germline V gene, CDR1 is LNHDA and CDR2 is SQIVND (reference sequence). V was clipped by 1 base and J by 10 bases, with 15 bases between them. The CDR3 protein is CASSIVGEGAAQYF. In DNA, the CDR3 is TGTGCCAGTAGTATAGTGGGAGAGGGAGCGGCGCAGTATTTT.

This rearrangement joins TRBV19 to TRBJ2-7, with 10 positions matching TRBD1. The germline V gene has CDR1 LNHDA and CDR2 SQIVND (reference sequence). The CDR3 is 13 residues long. V dropped 3 bases and J dropped 6; count of bases not matched to a gene: 2. The CDR3 here is CASSMGQGSEQYF. In nucleotides, the CDR3 is TGTGCCAGTAGTATGGGACAGGGGAGCGAGCAGTACTTC. Full variable domain (missing parts from reference TRBV19 and TRBJ2-7): DGGITQSPKYLFRKEGQNVTLSCEQNLNHDAMYWYRQDPGQGLRLIYYSQIVNDFQKGDIAEGYSVSREKKESFPLTVTSAQKNPTAFYLCASSMGQGSEQYFGPGTRLTVT.

The V and J genes are TRBV28 and TRBJ1-6; 8 bases map to TRBD1. Germline values: CDR1 MDHEN, CDR2 SYDVKM. Trimming removed 9 bases from V and 7 bases from J; junction bases left unmatched: 11. This CDR3 is 15 amino acids long. CDR3 residues: CASGQGGAGNSPLHF. CDR3 DNA sequence: TGTGCCAGTGGACAGGGCGGCGCGGGGAATTCACCCCTCCACTTT.

V is TRBV7-3 and J is TRBJ2-7; 8 bases are shared with TRBD2. From germline, CDR1 is SGHTA and CDR2 FQGTGA. This CDR3 has 13 amino acids. V was clipped by 3 bases and J by 2 bases; unmatched bases: 0. This CDR3 is CASSLGLAYEQYF. The CDR3, as DNA: TGTGCCAGCAGCTTGGGACTAGCCTACGAGCAGTACTTC.

This clone was detected only once. The chain uses TRBV5-1 and TRBJ2-6, with D tentatively TRBD2 (6 bases). The CDR3 extends over 15 amino acids. Germline V gives CDR1 SGHRS, CDR2 YFSETQ. Trimming took off 4 bases at V and 0 bases at J, with 8 bases between the two ends. CDR3 coding DNA: TGCGCCAGCAGCGCGGGGAGCTCTGGGGCCAACGTCCTGACTTTC. This codes for CASSAGSSGANVLTF.

The J gene is TRBJ2-7, the V gene TRBV18, with 12 bases matching TRBD2. Looked up from germline, CDR1 is KGHSH and CDR2 is LQKENI. The CDR3 has 16 amino acids. Germline trimming cut 2 bases from V and 7 bases from J; bases unmatched to any gene: 9. CDR3 sequence reads: CASSPRLAGGPQEQYF. CDR3 sequence (DNA): TGTGCCAGCTCACCAAGGCTAGCGGGAGGGCCGCAAGAGCAGTACTTC.

The CDR3 DNA is TGTGCCAGCAGCTTATACCGGGGTGGCTACACCTTC. It encodes CASSLYRGGYTF. The chain carries TRBV7-8 and TRBJ1-2; D not certain. Between the trimmed V and J ends, which lost 2 bases and 7 bases, there was a span of 8 bases. The CDR3 has 12 amino acids. The V gene's germline CDR1 is SGHVS and CDR2 FQNEAQ.

The chain joins TRBV18 to TRBJ2-5, with a tentative D call TRBD2 (6 bases). Trimming removed 6 bases from V and 3 bases from J, with 11 bases in between. The germline gives CDR1 KGHSH, CDR2 LQKENI. The CDR3 runs 13 residues. The chain's CDR3 is CASSPRLEETQYF. In DNA form, the CDR3 reads TGTGCCAGCTCCCCGAGACTAGAAGAGACCCAGTACTTC.

The chain has TRBV5-6 and TRBJ2-2, with D possibly being TRBD1 (7 bases). CDR1 SGHDT and CDR2 YYEEEE come from the germline V gene. V was cut by 1 base and J by 4 bases, with 17 bases left in between. The CDR3 is 17 residues long. The CDR3 coding sequence is TGTGCCAGCAGCTTGCTACTTGCGCAGGGGGGCACCGGGGAGCTGTTTTTT. Translation gives CASSLLLAQGGTGELFF.

This clone was detected only once. J is TRBJ1-1 and V is TRBV19; a weak D match, TRBD1 (5 bases). Between the trimmed V and J ends, which lost 5 bases and 2 bases, there was a span of 15 bases. The CDR3 consists of 15 residues. Germline V gene sequence: CDR1 LNHDA, CDR2 SQIVND (reference sequence). The CDR3 protein is CASSGRSGGNTEAFF. CDR3 nucleotides: TGTGCCAGTAGTGGCCGCTCGGGGGGTAACACTGAAGCTTTCTTT. The full variable domain, its missing parts supplied by reference TRBV19 and TRBJ1-1, is DGGITQSPKYLFRKEGQNVTLSCEQNLNHDAMYWYRQDPGQGLRLIYYSQIVNDFQKGDIAEGYSVSREKKESFPLTVTSAQKNPTAFYLCASSGRSGGNTEAFFGQGTRLTVV.

The gene calls are TRBV6-5 and TRBJ1-5; tentatively, D is TRBD1 (6 bases). The CDR3 runs to 13 residues. Trimming cost V 6 bases and J 0 bases, with 6 bases left between them. Germline V gene data show CDR1 as MNHEY and CDR2 as SVGAGI. CDR3 coding DNA: TGTGCCAGCAGGGACAGTAGCAATCAGCCCCAGCATTTT. Amino acid sequence: CASRDSSNQPQHF.

The chain uses TRBV25-1 and TRBJ2-2, with 10 bases identical to TRBD2. The CDR3 totals 16 residues. The V gene end was trimmed by 4 bases and the J gene end by 5 bases; junction bases not matched to a gene: 7. Germline loops: CDR1 MGHDK, CDR2 SYGVNS. CDR3 sequence: CASSGSSGSFTGELFF. In nucleotides, the CDR3 is TGTGCCAGCAGTGGCTCTAGCGGGAGTTTTACCGGGGAGCTGTTTTTT.

As concerns this clone: The germline gene is not matched at one end of the junction; a read error may be the cause. This rearrangement joins TRBV5-4 to TRBJ2-5, with 14 bases fitting TRBD2. CDR3 length equals 15 residues. The germline CDR1 and CDR2 sequences are SGHNT and YYREEE (reference sequence). The CDR3: CASRLGLAGEETQYF. The CDR3 nucleotides read TGTGCCAGCAGATTGGGACTAGCGGGAGAAGAGACCCAGTACTTC.

V usage is TRBV7-6 and J usage is TRBJ1-1; 8 nucleotides line up with TRBD1. The CDR3 contains 14 residues. CDR1 is SGHVS and CDR2 is FNYEAQ in the germline V gene. Trimming removed 5 bases from V and 1 base from J; junction bases left unmatched: 3. CDR3 sequence (DNA): TGTGCCAGCAGCCGAGGGACAGGGAACACTGAAGCTTTCTTT. Translation gives CASSRGTGNTEAFF.

CDR3 nucleotides: TGTGCCAGCAGCTTAGATCGGTGGCTAGCGGGAGCGAGTGGCACCGGGGAGCTGTTTTTT. Encoded protein: CASSLDRWLAGASGTGELFF. The chain uses TRBV11-3 and TRBJ2-2; 10 bases are a match to TRBD2. V lost 0 bases, J lost 4 bases, and 14 bases stayed unmatched. CDR1 is SGHNT, CDR2 YENEEA, per germline. The CDR3 runs to 20 residues.

V and J are TRBV7-2 and TRBJ2-7; 9 bases are shared with TRBD2. V lost 0 bases and J lost 5; bases outside the gene matches: 11. Germline values: CDR1 SGHTA, CDR2 FQGNSA. This CDR3 has 17 amino acids. The CDR3 sequence is CASSLAAREGPRNEQYF. The CDR3 DNA reads as TGTGCCAGCAGCTTAGCAGCGCGGGAGGGCCCTAGGAACGAGCAGTACTTC.

The chain combines TRBV5-1 with TRBJ1-2, with TRBD1 as a possible D gene (6 bases). CDR3 length: 15 amino acids. The V end was cut by 5 bases, the J end by 8 bases, with 22 bases between. The germline gives CDR1 SGHRS, CDR2 YFSETQ. The CDR3 protein is CASSWDTGPPGGYTF. CDR3 nucleotide sequence: TGCGCCAGCAGTTGGGACACCGGGCCTCCCGGGGGCTACACCTTC.